The 14 T cell receptor beta chains in this list originate from one sample, sequenced in a study of PD-1 blockade in classical Hodgkin lymphoma. The protocol was immunoSEQ multiplex PCR, while the TCRdb copy is restricted to in-frame clones and leaves out a portion. Here the sample spans about 22,000 clones, 68% being singletons. Autologous stem cell transplantation was followed by relapse in every patient, and brentuximab vedotin exposure varied. Sequences were derived from peripheral blood mononuclear cells (PBMCs), sampled at baseline. The receptor set was obtained from a human donor with classical Hodgkin lymphoma.

The CDR3 sequence: CASSIQGNTGELFF. DNA for the CDR3: TGTGCCAGCAGCATACAGGGAAACACCGGGGAGCTGTTTTTT. V gene TRBV21-1 combines with J gene TRBJ2-2; the D call in the table, TRBD1, was not verified against the DNA. TRBV21-1 is annotated as a pseudogene. The CDR3 has 14 residues.

This chain connects TRBV1 to TRBJ1-2. TRBV1 is deemed a pseudogene. This CDR3 spans 16 amino acids. CDR3 bases: TGCACCAGCAGTAAAGTTTGTTTGCGAAAGACCTATGGCTACACCTTC. Translating gives CTSSKVCLRKTYGYTF.

This sequence joins TRBV10-3 and TRBJ1-2; 10 bases agree with TRBD1. J gave up 3 bases and V 6 bases, and 7 bases lay outside the gene matches. The germline V gene encodes CDR1 ENHRY and CDR2 SYGVKD. This CDR3 region has 15 residues. In DNA, the CDR3 is TGTGCCATCAGCATGACAGGGGGCGTCGACTATGGCTACACCTTC. Translated: CAISMTGGVDYGYTF.

This clone was detected a few times. This chain links TRBV4-1 with TRBJ2-1, with 9 bases lining up with TRBD2. The CDR3 contains 19 residues. J was trimmed by 6 bases and V by 0 bases; bases with no gene match: 15. The germline V gene has CDR1 MGHRA and CDR2 YSYEKL. CDR3 nucleotide sequence: TGCGCCAGCAGCCAAGATCCGACACGAGGCGGGAGGGCCCGCAATGAGCAGTTCTTC. It codes for CASSQDPTRGGRARNEQFF.

This clone was detected only a few times. The genes are TRBV28 and TRBJ2-1, with unresolved D. Trimming cost V 10 bases and J 3 bases, with 13 bases left between them. This CDR3 is built from 13 residues. From germline, CDR1 is MDHEN and CDR2 SYDVKM. The CDR3 loop is CATQTDYYNEQFF. The CDR3 nucleotides read TGTGCCACCCAGACCGATTACTACAATGAGCAGTTCTTC.

V and J are TRBV5-1 and TRBJ2-1, with 7 bases aligning to TRBD1. Germline V CDR1 and CDR2: SGHRS, YFSETQ. The CDR3 contains 15 residues. With V trimmed by 0 bases and J by 2 bases, 2 bases remained unmatched. CDR3 region: CASSLEGQTYNEQFF. The DNA for the CDR3 is TGCGCCAGCAGCTTGGAGGGACAGACCTACAATGAGCAGTTCTTC.

This chain uses TRBV19 with TRBJ2-6; D is undetermined. Germline V gene data show CDR1 as LNHDA and CDR2 as SQIVND (reference sequence). The CDR3 loop spans 14 amino acids. Trimming stripped 6 bases from V and 2 bases from J, with 8 bases between. The CDR3 loop is CASRSLAGANVLTF. In DNA form, the CDR3 reads TGTGCCAGTAGAAGTTTGGCTGGGGCCAACGTCCTGACTTTC.

The V gene is TRBV28, the J gene TRBJ1-5; TRBD1 aligns across 8 bases. The CDR3 covers 15 residues. Per the germline V gene, CDR1 is MDHEN and CDR2 is SYDVKM. The trim removed 5 bases at V and 2 bases at J, leaving 5 bases unmatched. This chain's CDR3 is CASSGQGIGNQPQHF. DNA of the CDR3: TGTGCCAGCAGTGGACAGGGCATCGGCAATCAGCCCCAGCATTTT. Drawing the rest from reference TRBV28 and TRBJ1-5, the complete variable domain is DVKVTQSSRYLVKRTGEKVFLECVQDMDHENMFWYRQDPGLGLRLIYFSYDVKMKEKGDIPEGYSVSREKKERFSLILESASTNQTSMYLCASSGQGIGNQPQHFGDGTRLSIL.

V usage is TRBV6-5 and J usage is TRBJ1-2; D might be TRBD1 (6 bases). The CDR3 consists of 14 residues. CDR1 and CDR2 (germline): MNHEY, SVGAGI. V lost 5 bases, J lost 4 bases, and 14 bases lay in between. As DNA, the CDR3 is TGTGCCAGCAGTGAAAACAGGGAATTCTATGGCTACACCTTC. Translated, it gives CASSENREFYGYTF.

The chain carries TRBV7-2 and TRBJ2-7; D unclear. Deletions cut 1 base from V and 4 bases from J, with 11 bases between. Germline loops: CDR1 SGHTA, CDR2 FQGNSA. The CDR3 is 14 amino acids. CDR3 bases: TGTGCCAGCAGCTTAGTTAAGGGTGGGTACGAGCAGTACTTC. Its protein product is CASSLVKGGYEQYF.

This clone came up a few times. The chain uses TRBV6-7 and TRBJ2-5; 11 nucleotides match TRBD1. TRBV6-7 is an ORF; its function is uncertain. The CDR3 covers 15 residues. Trimming cost V 6 bases and J 6 bases; bases outside gene matches: 9. The CDR3: CASRTDRGPKKTQYF. CDR3 nucleotide sequence: TGTGCCAGCAGAACGGACAGGGGGCCCAAGAAGACCCAGTACTTC.

V and J are TRBV7-2 and TRBJ1-1; 7 bases are shared with TRBD1. Trimming at V came to 1 base and at J to 6 bases, leaving 5 bases not matched to a gene. The CDR3 is 14 residues long. The V gene's germline CDR1 is SGHTA and CDR2 FQGNSA. In DNA, the CDR3 is TGTGCCAGCAGCTTAGTCAGGGGGGCCGCTGAAGCTTTCTTT. Its translation is CASSLVRGAAEAFF.

The chain is built from TRBV27 and TRBJ2-2; D perhaps matches TRBD2 (6 bases). CDR1 and CDR2 (germline): MNHEY, SMNVEV (reference sequence). V was pared by 3 bases and J by 6 bases, with 17 bases between. The CDR3 has 16 amino acids. The chain's CDR3 is CASSFGDTTGAGELFF. Written as DNA, the CDR3 is TGTGCCAGCAGTTTTGGCGACACGACGGGGGCCGGGGAGCTGTTTTTT.

This clone was counted between two and nine times. The chain is built from TRBV28 and TRBJ2-2; D remains ambiguous. The CDR3 consists of 15 residues. Germline assignment: CDR1 MDHEN and CDR2 SYDVKM. Trimming removed 3 bases at V and 0 bases at J, with 8 bases between. The CDR3 DNA reads TGTGCCAGCAGTTTCGGCCAAACGAACACCGGGGAGCTGTTTTTT. Protein product: CASSFGQTNTGELFF.